Listed below are T cell receptor beta chains from one sample, sequenced in a study of blood T cell repertoires in COVID-19. Method: immunoSEQ multiplex PCR; TCRdb's copy keeps in-frame clones and lacks some. The sample consists of roughly 25,000 clones, roughly 88% of them appearing once. Sequenced material: peripheral blood. The receptors stem from a human donor in a cohort sampled during active COVID-19. CDR3s include the opening cysteine and the closing phenylalanine or tryptophan. A D gene is named only where the DNA matches it firmly. A clone size is listed for some rows: how often the clone was seen (once, few, many), or a class if it is expanded.

v_call: TRBV7-2
j_call: TRBJ2-4
d_call: -
clone_size: -
cdr3_nt: TGTGCCAGCAGCTACTCATCTCCCTCAGGGGTGACCAAAAACATTCAGTACTTC
cdr3_aa: CASSYSSPSGVTKNIQYF

v_call: TRBV5-4
j_call: TRBJ2-3
d_call: TRBD2
clone_size: -
cdr3_nt: TGTGCCAGCAGCGGTACTAGCGGGGGGGCCCTAGATACGCAGTATTTT
cdr3_aa: CASSGTSGGALDTQYF

v_call: TRBV6-2/TRBV6-3
j_call: TRBJ2-1
d_call: -
clone_size: -
cdr3_nt: TGTGCCAGCAGTACGACAGGCTACAATGAGCAGTTCTTC
cdr3_aa: CASSTTGYNEQFF

v_call: TRBV28
j_call: TRBJ1-1
d_call: -
clone_size: -
cdr3_nt: TGTGCCACCAGGGCCCACGGCCAAAGGGGTTTCTTT
cdr3_aa: CATRAHGQRGFF

v_call: TRBV6-5
j_call: TRBJ1-5
d_call: -
clone_size: -
cdr3_nt: TGTGCCAGCAAAGGACAGTCCAGCAATCAGCCCCAGCATTTT
cdr3_aa: CASKGQSSNQPQHF

v_call: TRBV2
j_call: TRBJ2-3
d_call: TRBD2
clone_size: -
cdr3_nt: TGTGCCAGCAGTGAAGGGATACTAGCGGGAGCAGATACGCAGTATTTT
cdr3_aa: CASSEGILAGADTQYF

v_call: TRBV7-8
j_call: TRBJ1-6
d_call: -
clone_size: -
cdr3_nt: TGTGCCAGCAGCCCAGACAGTCAGTCACCCCTCCACTTT
cdr3_aa: CASSPDSQSPLHF

v_call: TRBV11-1
j_call: TRBJ1-1
d_call: -
clone_size: -
cdr3_nt: TGTGCCAGCAGTTGGGGGGGGCAGACTGAAGCTTTCTTT
cdr3_aa: CASSWGGQTEAFF

v_call: TRBV7-2
j_call: TRBJ2-7
d_call: TRBD1
clone_size: -
cdr3_nt: TGTGCCAGCAGCTTAGATACAGGGGACTACGAGCAGTACTTC
cdr3_aa: CASSLDTGDYEQYF

v_call: TRBV5-4
j_call: TRBJ2-4
d_call: TRBD2
clone_size: -
cdr3_nt: TGTGCCAGCAGCAGTGGGACTAGCGGGGGTAATTACTTC
cdr3_aa: CASSSGTSGGNYF

v_call: TRBV28
j_call: TRBJ2-3
d_call: -
clone_size: -
cdr3_nt: TGTGCCAGCAGCTCACCCGGGACACAGGGCACAGATACGCAGTATTTT
cdr3_aa: CASSSPGTQGTDTQYF

v_call: TRBV21-1
j_call: TRBJ1-2
d_call: -
clone_size: -
cdr3_nt: TGTGCCAGCACCCGAGAGAGCCAGGGGTGGGGCTACACCTTC
cdr3_aa: CASTRESQGWGYTF

v_call: TRBV15
j_call: TRBJ1-6
d_call: -
clone_size: -
cdr3_nt: TGTGCCACCAGCAGAGATCGGGGGGGACTTTCACCCCTCCACTTT
cdr3_aa: CATSRDRGGLSPLHF

v_call: TRBV14
j_call: TRBJ2-3
d_call: -
clone_size: -
cdr3_nt: TGTGCCAGCAGCCGCGACTACACAGATACGCAGTATTTT
cdr3_aa: CASSRDYTDTQYF

v_call: TRBV2
j_call: TRBJ2-7
d_call: -
clone_size: -
cdr3_nt: TGTGCCAGCACCGTTTTACAGGGCCCCGGGGAGCAGTACTTC
cdr3_aa: CASTVLQGPGEQYF

v_call: TRBV19
j_call: TRBJ2-1
d_call: TRBD2
clone_size: -
cdr3_nt: TGTGCCAGTAGTACCTCGACCCCGGGACGGTTCCCCGGGAGGGGGACCTACAATGAGCAGTTCTTC
cdr3_aa: CASSTSTPGRFPGRGTYNEQFF

v_call: TRBV18
j_call: TRBJ2-1
d_call: -
clone_size: -
cdr3_nt: TGTGCCAGCTCATACACCGGGGTGAATGAGCAGTTCTTC
cdr3_aa: CASSYTGVNEQFF

v_call: TRBV28
j_call: TRBJ2-4
d_call: -
clone_size: -
cdr3_nt: TGTGCCAGCAGTTTACAGGGGCTAGTAGCCAAAAACATTCAGTACTTC
cdr3_aa: CASSLQGLVAKNIQYF

v_call: TRBV19
j_call: TRBJ2-4
d_call: -
clone_size: -
cdr3_nt: TGTGCCAGTAGTATCCAGGCAGGCAAAAACATTCAGTACTTC
cdr3_aa: CASSIQAGKNIQYF

v_call: TRBV5-1
j_call: TRBJ2-1
d_call: TRBD1
clone_size: once
cdr3_nt: TGCGCCAGCAGCCAACAGGGGGCGAGGAATGAGCAGTTCTTC
cdr3_aa: CASSQQGARNEQFF

v_call: TRBV3-1/TRBV3-2
j_call: TRBJ2-7
d_call: TRBD2
clone_size: -
cdr3_nt: TGTGCCAGCAGCCAAGAGATCCGGCTGAGCGGGGGGGCGCAGTACTTC
cdr3_aa: CASSQEIRLSGGAQYF

v_call: TRBV19
j_call: TRBJ2-5
d_call: TRBD2
clone_size: -
cdr3_nt: TGTGCCAGTAGTATGTCGGGGGGGAGCGGAAAAGAGACCCAGTACTTC
cdr3_aa: CASSMSGGSGKETQYF

v_call: TRBV18
j_call: TRBJ2-7
d_call: -
clone_size: -
cdr3_nt: TGTGCCAGCTCACGGACAGCAACCTACGAGCAGTACTTC
cdr3_aa: CASSRTATYEQYF

v_call: TRBV19
j_call: TRBJ1-5
d_call: -
clone_size: -
cdr3_nt: TGTGCCAGTACCGCTCCGGTGGCGGGCAATCAGCCCCAGCATTTT
cdr3_aa: CASTAPVAGNQPQHF

v_call: TRBV5-1
j_call: TRBJ2-2
d_call: TRBD1
clone_size: -
cdr3_nt: TGCGCCAGCAGCTTTCGGACAGGGCAGACAATTAACACCGGGGAGCTGTTTTTT
cdr3_aa: CASSFRTGQTINTGELFF

v_call: TRBV18
j_call: TRBJ1-4
d_call: TRBD1
clone_size: -
cdr3_nt: TGTGCCAGCTCATACGACAGGGCAACTAATGAAAAACTGTTTTTT
cdr3_aa: CASSYDRATNEKLFF

v_call: TRBV18
j_call: TRBJ1-1
d_call: -
clone_size: -
cdr3_nt: TGTGCCAGCACCACTACCCCCTTAAGTGGCTTGAACACTGAAGCTTTCTTT
cdr3_aa: CASTTTPLSGLNTEAFF

v_call: TRBV10-2
j_call: TRBJ2-7
d_call: TRBD2
clone_size: -
cdr3_nt: TGCGCCAGCAGTGTTTTAGCGGGAGGGCGCGAGCAGTACTTC
cdr3_aa: CASSVLAGGREQYF

v_call: TRBV5-8
j_call: TRBJ2-2
d_call: TRBD2
clone_size: -
cdr3_nt: TGTGCCAGCAGCTTACCCGGGACTAGCGGGAGTTTGAACACCGGGGAGCTGTTTTTT
cdr3_aa: CASSLPGTSGSLNTGELFF

v_call: TRBV6-5
j_call: TRBJ2-2
d_call: TRBD2
clone_size: -
cdr3_nt: TGTGCCAGCAGCCCCCCAGCGGGAGGAATCGGGGAGCTGTTTTTT
cdr3_aa: CASSPPAGGIGELFF

v_call: TRBV3-1/TRBV3-2
j_call: TRBJ2-1
d_call: -
clone_size: -
cdr3_nt: TGTGCCAGCAGCCAAGGCGGGGCCCCAAGGAGTGAGCAGTTCTTC
cdr3_aa: CASSQGGAPRSEQFF

v_call: TRBV5-6
j_call: TRBJ1-6
d_call: -
clone_size: once
cdr3_nt: TGTGCCAGCAGCCAAAATTCACCCCTCCACTTT
cdr3_aa: CASSQNSPLHF

v_call: TRBV19
j_call: TRBJ2-7
d_call: TRBD1
clone_size: -
cdr3_nt: TGTGCCAGTAGTAAAGGGACAGGGACCTACGAGCAGTACTTC
cdr3_aa: CASSKGTGTYEQYF

v_call: TRBV7-2
j_call: TRBJ2-1
d_call: TRBD2
clone_size: -
cdr3_nt: TGTGCCAGCAGCTTAGCAGCGGGAGGGACGAGCTCCTACAATGAGCAGTTCTTC
cdr3_aa: CASSLAAGGTSSYNEQFF

v_call: TRBV7-9
j_call: TRBJ1-1
d_call: -
clone_size: -
cdr3_nt: TGTGCCAGCAGCTTCCCAGGAAACGCTGAAGCTTTCTTT
cdr3_aa: CASSFPGNAEAFF

v_call: TRBV5-1
j_call: TRBJ2-3
d_call: -
clone_size: -
cdr3_nt: TGCGCCAGCAGGGTTGGTGGGCTCACAGATACGCAGTATTTT
cdr3_aa: CASRVGGLTDTQYF

v_call: TRBV2
j_call: TRBJ2-7
d_call: -
clone_size: -
cdr3_nt: TGTGCCAGTACAGGGTTGCAATACGAGCAGTACTTC
cdr3_aa: CASTGLQYEQYF

v_call: TRBV6-5
j_call: TRBJ2-5
d_call: -
clone_size: -
cdr3_nt: TGTGCCAGCACCGGCGCGACTCGCCAGAAAGAGACCCAGTACTTC
cdr3_aa: CASTGATRQKETQYF

v_call: TRBV6-6
j_call: TRBJ2-7
d_call: TRBD2
clone_size: once
cdr3_nt: TGTGCCAGCAGGGTAGCGGGAGCGAGGTCCTCCTACGAGCAGTACTTC
cdr3_aa: CASRVAGARSSYEQYF

v_call: TRBV12-5
j_call: TRBJ2-2
d_call: -
clone_size: -
cdr3_nt: TGTGCTAGTGGAAGACAGCTACGTACCGGGGAGCTGTTTTTT
cdr3_aa: CASGRQLRTGELFF

v_call: TRBV7-8
j_call: TRBJ1-1
d_call: -
clone_size: -
cdr3_nt: TGTGCCAGCAGCTCGGACGGCAGGAGGGAAGCTTTCTTT
cdr3_aa: CASSSDGRREAFF

v_call: TRBV6-5
j_call: TRBJ2-7
d_call: TRBD1
clone_size: -
cdr3_nt: TGTGCCACCAAAGGGACAGGGGGCTTCGGCGAGCAGTACTTC
cdr3_aa: CATKGTGGFGEQYF

v_call: TRBV19
j_call: TRBJ2-2
d_call: -
clone_size: -
cdr3_nt: TGTGCCAGTAGTATATCTAGGGGAATGGCAGTCGGCGGGGAGCTGTTTTTT
cdr3_aa: CASSISRGMAVGGELFF

v_call: TRBV6-6
j_call: TRBJ1-5
d_call: TRBD1
clone_size: -
cdr3_nt: TGTGCCAGCAGGCCGCAGAGGGGGCATCAGCCCCAGCATTTT
cdr3_aa: CASRPQRGHQPQHF

v_call: TRBV15
j_call: TRBJ2-7
d_call: -
clone_size: few
cdr3_nt: TGTGCCACCAGCAGGGGACCCTCGCGGGGGCCCTACGAGCAGTACTTC
cdr3_aa: CATSRGPSRGPYEQYF

v_call: TRBV7-8
j_call: TRBJ1-1
d_call: -
clone_size: -
cdr3_nt: TGTGCCAGCAGCACCCGAGAGGTGGGGAGAACTGAAGCTTTCTTT
cdr3_aa: CASSTREVGRTEAFF

v_call: TRBV12-3/TRBV12-4
j_call: TRBJ2-7
d_call: TRBD2
clone_size: once
cdr3_nt: TGTGCCAGCAGTTCTCCCCCGGGACTAGAGCGTTTC
cdr3_aa: CASSSPPGLERF

v_call: TRBV28
j_call: TRBJ2-2
d_call: TRBD2
clone_size: -
cdr3_nt: TGTGCCAGCAAACCGGGGGGGAGCGGCACCGGGGAGCTGTTTTTT
cdr3_aa: CASKPGGSGTGELFF

v_call: TRBV5-1
j_call: TRBJ2-3
d_call: -
clone_size: -
cdr3_nt: TGCGCCAGCAGCTTGGCAGGGGGCACAGATACGCAGTATTTT
cdr3_aa: CASSLAGGTDTQYF

v_call: TRBV6-5
j_call: TRBJ1-6
d_call: TRBD1
clone_size: -
cdr3_nt: TGTGCCAGCAGCTACGGACAGGGTTATTCACCCCTCCACTTT
cdr3_aa: CASSYGQGYSPLHF

v_call: TRBV7-9
j_call: TRBJ2-1
d_call: -
clone_size: -
cdr3_nt: TGTGCCAGCAGCTTGGGACAACCCGGGAATGAGCAGTTCTTC
cdr3_aa: CASSLGQPGNEQFF

v_call: TRBV9
j_call: TRBJ2-2
d_call: -
clone_size: -
cdr3_nt: TGTGCCAGCAGCGTCTTTACCGGGGAGCTGTTTTTT
cdr3_aa: CASSVFTGELFF

v_call: TRBV28
j_call: TRBJ2-3
d_call: TRBD2
clone_size: -
cdr3_nt: TGTGCCAGCAGTTTGGCGGGAGGCTACACAGATACGCAGTATTTT
cdr3_aa: CASSLAGGYTDTQYF

v_call: TRBV6-1
j_call: TRBJ2-5
d_call: -
clone_size: -
cdr3_nt: TGTGCCAGCAGTGAATCTAGGGGGAAACAAGAGACCCAGTACTTC
cdr3_aa: CASSESRGKQETQYF

v_call: TRBV7-2
j_call: TRBJ2-3
d_call: -
clone_size: -
cdr3_nt: TGTGCCAGCAGCTCCCCTCCGGAGGGGCTGGATACGCAGTATTTT
cdr3_aa: CASSSPPEGLDTQYF

v_call: TRBV2
j_call: TRBJ2-5
d_call: -
clone_size: -
cdr3_nt: TGTGCCAGCTGCCGATCGGGACACGAAGAGACCCAGTACTTC
cdr3_aa: CASCRSGHEETQYF

v_call: TRBV6-6
j_call: TRBJ2-3
d_call: TRBD2
clone_size: -
cdr3_nt: TGTGCCAGCAGCTACAATTCGGGGGGTATTACAGATACGCAGTATTTT
cdr3_aa: CASSYNSGGITDTQYF

v_call: TRBV6-5
j_call: TRBJ2-7
d_call: -
clone_size: -
cdr3_nt: TGTGCCAGCAACAGGGAATCTCCCAAGCAGTACTTC
cdr3_aa: CASNRESPKQYF

v_call: TRBV14
j_call: TRBJ2-7
d_call: -
clone_size: -
cdr3_nt: TGTGCCAGCAGCTATTCTAGTGTCTACGAGCAGTACTTC
cdr3_aa: CASSYSSVYEQYF